Detailed here is one T cell receptor beta chain. Its cognate antigen is unknown. In this CDR3 the conserved last residue, phenylalanine or tryptophan, is missing, so a read error is likely. The DNA is left out, because the CDR3 cannot be placed on it with certainty; the CDR3 is given as TCRdb lists it. The entry originates in a study of cytomegalovirus exposure and HLA in healthy donors. Study observations and caveats: Most of the TCR beta V segments (in an earlier analysis) were productive either about 90% or about 30% of the time.

This PCR relied on a set of 60 Vbeta primers and 13 Jbeta primers. Sequenced by immunoSEQ multiplex PCR; TCRdb stores in-frame clones only, minus some. The data show roughly 150,000 clones, around 80% seen once. The CDR3 length is 10 residues, termini included. Germline CDR1 reads LNHDA; CDR2 reads SQIVND (reference sequence). This receptor was taken from a man younger than 45 in good health and CMV-seronegative. The V call is TRBV19, the J call TRBJ2-7; no DNA check was done on the table's D call, TRBD2. Sequencing used PBMCs. The CDR3 protein is CASRTHYRGT.